The T cell receptor beta chain under discussion was sequenced for a study of cytomegalovirus exposure and HLA in healthy donors. Study conclusions and caveats: The classifier reportedly diagnosed cytomegalovirus status with high sensitivity and specificity. Clusters of TCRs from the first cohort tended to co-occur in the 120 validation repertoires (as a later analysis found). It was confirmed in vitro that three of the CMV-associated chains were specific for CMV antigens.

Some clones are missing from TCRdb's copy, which holds only in-frame ones; the method was immunoSEQ multiplex PCR. Of 160,000 or so clones in the sample, about 89% were seen once. After removal of 3 bases from V and 5 bases from J, the junction contained 5 bases not matched to a gene. The length of the CDR3 is 15 residues. Germline loops: CDR1 MGHDK, CDR2 SYGVNS. A note on this clone: Its specificity is not known.

J is TRBJ1-5 and V is TRBV25-1; 9 bases are shared with TRBD1. The receptor was isolated from a man between 18 and 35 years old in good health and CMV-seropositive. The sequenced material came from PBMCs. The CDR3 region has the DNA TGTGCCAGCAGTGACGGACAGGGGCCATATCAGCCCCAGCATTTT. Translating gives CASSDGQGPYQPQHF.